The clone carrying this T cell receptor (beta chain) was observed at least ten times. As handled by the study authors: Estimates of nucleated cell counts were drawn from the amplification of reference gene primers. Clones were sequenced by immunoSEQ multiplex PCR, and TCRdb holds only the in-frame ones, with some missing. V and J calls and clone size follow that table, whereas D and trimming were derived from the DNA. This sample yields approximately 220,000 clones, of which around 82% are seen a single time; about 3.9% belongs to the top ten. The CDR3 runs to 19 residues. Trimming removed 3 bases from V and 0 bases from J, with 24 bases in between. The V gene's germline CDR1 is LNHDA and CDR2 SQIVND (reference sequence). The sample originates from a study of blood T cell repertoires in COVID-19. Background on the study: Sample material is recorded as cDNA or gDNA derived from T cells, B-cell-depleted T cells, or PBMCs.

This study enrolled people aged about 18 to 90 from about two dozen US geographic areas. Exposed volunteers were people who met a COVID-19 case within 2 weeks before study entry. This chain connects TRBV19 to TRBJ2-7; a possible D gene is TRBD2 (5 bases). The receptor's source is a woman aged 40 to 50 who had been exposed to COVID-19. The sample comprised PBMCs or T cells enriched from blood (not recorded which). DNA of the CDR3: TGTGCCAGTAGTATTTTCCATACCTCCGCGGCGGGTCTCTCCTACGAGCAGTACTTC. Translated, it gives CASSIFHTSAAGLSYEQYF.